The T cell receptor beta chain under discussion was sequenced for a study of radiotherapy plus CTLA-4 blockade in lung cancer. On this clone itself: The antigen is unknown.

The CDR3 spans 16 residues. V lost 0 bases, J lost 5 bases, and 6 bases stayed unmatched. Germline V gene lookup returns CDR1 SGDLS and CDR2 YYNGEE. Points from the study as a whole: Response, reportedly, was best predicted by interferon-beta along with early blood T cell clone dynamics.

With ipilimumab providing CTLA-4 blockade, focal radiation was administered to patients who had chemo-refractory metastatic non-small-cell lung cancer. Using immunoSEQ multiplex PCR, the repertoire was profiled, and TCRdb retains in-frame clones only, with some absent. The sample yields 90,000 or so clones, around 88% seen once. Here the sequenced sample was peripheral blood, taken from a patient treated with radiotherapy plus ipilimumab. This TCR was recovered from a human donor with non-small cell lung cancer who had a partial response to radiotherapy plus ipilimumab. The genes are TRBV9 and TRBJ2-1; 9 nucleotides align to TRBD2. Here the CDR3 reads CASSVDPAGGNNEQFF. CDR3 nucleotides: TGTGCCAGCAGCGTAGACCCCGCGGGAGGGAACAATGAGCAGTTCTTC. The full variable domain, completed using reference TRBV9 and TRBJ2-1, is DSGVTQTPKHLITATGQRVTLRCSPRSGDLSVYWYQQSLDQGLQFLIQYYNGEERAKGNILERFSAQQFPDLHSELNLSSLELGDSALYFCASSVDPAGGNNEQFFGPGTRLTVL.